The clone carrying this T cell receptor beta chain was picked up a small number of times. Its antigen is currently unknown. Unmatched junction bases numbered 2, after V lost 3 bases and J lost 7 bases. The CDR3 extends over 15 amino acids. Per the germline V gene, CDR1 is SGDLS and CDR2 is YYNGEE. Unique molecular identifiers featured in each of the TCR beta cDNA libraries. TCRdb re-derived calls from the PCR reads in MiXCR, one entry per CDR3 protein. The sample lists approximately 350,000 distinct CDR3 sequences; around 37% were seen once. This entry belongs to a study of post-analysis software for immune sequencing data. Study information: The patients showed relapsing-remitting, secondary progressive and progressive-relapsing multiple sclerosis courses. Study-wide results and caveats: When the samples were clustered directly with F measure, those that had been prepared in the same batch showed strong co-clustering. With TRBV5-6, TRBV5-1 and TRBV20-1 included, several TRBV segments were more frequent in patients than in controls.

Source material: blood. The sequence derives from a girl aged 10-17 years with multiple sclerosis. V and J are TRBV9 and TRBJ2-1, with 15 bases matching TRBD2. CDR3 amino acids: CASSGTSGGANEQFF. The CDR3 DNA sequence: TGTGCCAGCAGCGGGACTAGCGGGGGGGCGAATGAGCAGTTCTTC.